These 26 T cell receptor beta chains were all obtained from the same sample, sequenced in a study of T cell repertoires in cytomegalovirus infection. These TCRs' antigens remain unknown. A single record per CDR3 protein comes from TCRdb applying MiXCR to the reads. Among about 700,000 distinct CDR3 sequences listed, about 30% were seen once. Sample: cultured PBMCs, taken from culture after CMV antigen stimulation. All receptors derive from a human donor in good health (CMV status not recorded). Some clones in this sample may be carry-over from other donors' samples.

This clonotype has more than one count but fewer than ten. J is TRBJ2-1 and V is TRBV5-1; a possible D gene is TRBD2 (5 bases). The CDR3 totals 13 residues. Trimming left V 6 bases short and J 4 bases short, with 11 bases between. Germline CDR1 is SGHRS and CDR2 is YFSETQ. The CDR3 DNA reads as TGCGCCAGCACGGACGGGGAGTACAATGAGCAGTTCTTC. It codes for CASTDGEYNEQFF.

This clonotype was picked up a small number of times. This rearrangement joins TRBV6-1 to TRBJ2-1; D gene uncertain. CDR1 and CDR2 from the germline V gene are MNHNS and SASEGT. This CDR3 spans 12 amino acids. The ends were cut back, 4 bases at V and 15 bases at J, with 16 bases in the middle. The CDR3 DNA is TGTGCCAGCAGTGTTACAGCGCTGGGTCCGTTCTTC. Its translation: CASSVTALGPFF.

This clonotype has more than one count but fewer than ten. The chain is built from TRBV15 and TRBJ1-5; the D is unclear. V was pared by 5 bases and J by 0 bases, with 14 bases between. CDR1 LNHNV and CDR2 YYDKDF come from the germline V gene (reference sequence). This CDR3 is 16 amino acids long. The DNA of the CDR3 is TGTGCCACCAGCCTACAAGGACCTTATAGCAATCAGCCCCAGCATTTT. Protein sequence: CATSLQGPYSNQPQHF.

The chain recombines TRBV12-3 or TRBV12-4 with TRBJ2-4, with unresolved D. Trimming took off 5 bases at V and 0 bases at J, with 14 bases between the two ends. The CDR3 is 16 residues long. The CDR3 DNA reads TGTGCCAGCAGTCCCCTAGGCTTGCTAGCCAAAAACATTCAGTACTTC. Its translation: CASSPLGLLAKNIQYF.

This chain links TRBV20-1 with TRBJ2-5, with D possibly matching TRBD1 (5 bases). Trimming removed 8 bases at V and 4 bases at J, with 17 bases between. This CDR3 comprises 13 residues. Germline assignment: CDR1 DFQATT and CDR2 SNEGSKA (reference sequence). CDR3 amino acids: CSPLAPGIETQYF. In DNA, the CDR3 is TGCAGTCCACTCGCCCCAGGGATAGAGACCCAGTACTTC.

The gene calls are TRBV7-9 and TRBJ2-5; D remains unclear. Germline values: CDR1 SEHNR, CDR2 FQNEAQ (reference sequence). The CDR3 covers 13 residues. Trimming pared 1 base from V and 6 bases from J, leaving 9 bases between. The CDR3 sequence: CASSLEYGQTQYF. The CDR3 DNA is TGTGCCAGCAGCTTAGAATATGGGCAGACCCAGTACTTC.

About this clonotype itself: An end of the junction does not agree with germline; a read error may underlie this. The V gene is TRBV7-9, the J gene TRBJ2-7; possible D gene TRBD1, 6 bases. The CDR3 spans 15 residues. Germline lookup yields CDR1 SEHNR and CDR2 FQNEAQ (reference sequence). CDR3 bases: TGTGCCAGCAGCTTGACGACAGGCTTCTCCTACGAGCGGTACTTC. As protein: CASSLTTGFSYERYF.

The sample holds a few counts of this clonotype. The V call is TRBV2, the J call TRBJ2-5; unclear D gene. V was clipped by 6 bases and J by 0 bases, with 11 bases between them. The CDR3 runs to 14 residues. CDR1 SNHLY and CDR2 FYNNEI come from the germline V gene. This CDR3 is CASSQSRNQETQYF. The CDR3 bases are TGTGCCAGCAGCCAAAGCAGAAACCAAGAGACCCAGTACTTC.

The J gene is TRBJ2-3, the V gene TRBV7-2; D gene ambiguous. The CDR3 covers 16 residues. Trimming shortened V by 0 bases and J by 1 base, and 11 bases separated the two germline ends. CDR1 and CDR2 (germline): SGHTA, FQGNSA. CDR3 sequence (DNA): TGTGCCAGCAGCTTAGCTGGGCCTACTGGCACAGATACGCAGTATTTT. It is translated as CASSLAGPTGTDTQYF.

The CDR3 protein is CASVSLSGANVLTF. The CDR3 DNA sequence: TGTGCCAGTGTTTCCCTCTCTGGGGCCAACGTCCTGACTTTC. V and J are TRBV19 and TRBJ2-6, with D hard to call. The CDR3 spans 14 residues. V lost 8 bases, J lost 0 bases, and 8 bases lay in between. Germline V gene lookup returns CDR1 LNHDA and CDR2 SQIVND (reference sequence).

In this sample, this clonotype turned up a few times. This chain links TRBV11-2 with TRBJ2-3; 8 bases are a match to TRBD1. Unmatched junction bases numbered 2, after V lost 5 bases and J lost 1 base. CDR3 length: 14 amino acids. Germline V gene lookup returns CDR1 SGHAT and CDR2 FQNNGV. CDR3 amino acids: CASSTGQGTDTQYF. CDR3 nucleotide sequence: TGTGCCAGCAGCACGGGACAGGGCACAGATACGCAGTATTTT. Filled out from reference TRBV11-2 and TRBJ2-3, the complete variable domain reads EAGVAQSPRYKIIEKRQSVAFWCNPISGHATLYWYQQILGQGPKLLIQFQNNGVVDDSQLPKDRFSAERLKGVDSTLKIQPAKLEDSAVYLCASSTGQGTDTQYFGPGTRLTVL.

This clonotype was observed a handful of times. V is TRBV18 and J is TRBJ1-1, with 7 bases that match TRBD1. V was clipped by 0 bases and J by 5 bases; unmatched bases: 6. The CDR3 is 15 residues long. Germline assignment: CDR1 KGHSH and CDR2 LQKENI. The CDR3 spells CASSPPTTGRTEAFF. Here the CDR3 DNA reads TGTGCCAGCTCACCACCGACGACAGGGCGGACTGAAGCTTTCTTT.

In this sample, this clonotype turned up a few times. The chain uses TRBV27 and TRBJ2-5, with D maybe TRBD1 (5 bases). The CDR3 consists of 15 residues. Germline V CDR1 and CDR2: MNHEY, SMNVEV (reference sequence). The V end was cut by 6 bases, the J end by 2 bases, with 16 bases between. The CDR3 coding sequence is TGTGCCAGCAGCTCATGGTCAGGGTATCAAGAGACCCAGTACTTC. Its protein product is CASSSWSGYQETQYF.

The V call is TRBV12-3 or TRBV12-4, the J call TRBJ1-2; the D is unclear. This CDR3 contains 13 residues. Between the trimmed V and J ends, which lost 6 bases and 2 bases, there was a span of 10 bases. DNA for the CDR3: TGTGCCAGCAGGTTTTCGGGAAACTATGGCTACACCTTC. Its translation is CASRFSGNYGYTF.

The chain combines TRBV4-2 with TRBJ2-3; D uncertain. The CDR3 consists of 14 residues. Per the germline V gene, CDR1 is LGHNA and CDR2 is YNFKEQ. Trimming took off 0 bases at V and 1 base at J, with 5 bases between the two ends. This CDR3 is CASSQEPGTDTQYF. The DNA of the CDR3 is TGTGCCAGCAGCCAAGAACCCGGCACAGATACGCAGTATTTT.

This chain connects TRBV7-9 to TRBJ2-1; TRBD2 aligns across 10 bases. Trimming took 3 bases from V and 2 from J; bases not matched to a gene: 4. CDR1 is SEHNR and CDR2 is FQNEAQ in the germline V gene (reference sequence). There are 16 residues in the CDR3. The CDR3 nucleotides read TGTGCCAGCAGCTTCCCTAGCGGGAGCCCCTACAATGAGCAGTTCTTC. Its translation is CASSFPSGSPYNEQFF.

This clonotype was detected only a few times. The gene calls are TRBV19 and TRBJ2-2; 7 nucleotides align to TRBD1. V shed 7 bases, J shed 1 base, and the junction held 6 bases outside the gene matches. This CDR3 has 15 amino acids. Germline V gives CDR1 LNHDA, CDR2 SQIVND (reference sequence). In DNA form, the CDR3 reads TGTGCCAGTACCTGGACAGGAGTGAACACCGGGGAGCTGTTTTTT. Its protein is CASTWTGVNTGELFF.

This sequence joins TRBV6-2 or TRBV6-3 and TRBJ1-2; 7 nucleotides line up with TRBD1. CDR1 and CDR2 from the germline V gene are MNHEY and SVGEGT. The CDR3 extends over 15 amino acids. V was clipped by 2 bases and J by 8 bases; unmatched bases: 11. CDR3 region: CASSYPRQGGAGYTF. CDR3 nucleotides: TGTGCCAGCAGTTACCCAAGACAGGGCGGCGCGGGCTACACCTTC.

The chain combines TRBV6-5 with TRBJ1-1; D is possibly TRBD1 (6 bases). CDR1 is MNHEY and CDR2 is SVGAGI in the germline V gene. CDR3 length equals 15 residues. Trimming took 5 bases from V and 1 from J, leaving 14 bases between them. The CDR3 spells CASSNSGQRNTEAFF. The CDR3 DNA is TGTGCCAGCAGTAACAGTGGACAGAGGAACACTGAAGCTTTCTTT.

This chain uses TRBV4-1 with TRBJ2-1; D call uncertain. The germline V gene encodes CDR1 MGHRA and CDR2 YSYEKL. This CDR3 spans 16 amino acids. V gave up 0 bases and J gave up 3 bases, with 12 bases separating them. This chain's CDR3 is CASSQDFRADYNEQFF. The DNA for the CDR3 is TGCGCCAGCAGCCAAGATTTTCGGGCAGACTACAATGAGCAGTTCTTC.

The chain couples TRBV19 to TRBJ1-1; the D is unclear. The CDR3 is 11 amino acids. Trimming shortened V by 2 bases and J by 8 bases, and 6 bases separated the two germline ends. Per the germline V gene, CDR1 is LNHDA and CDR2 is SQIVND (reference sequence). The CDR3 nucleotides are TGTGCCAGTAGTATAACGGGAGAAGCTTTCTTT. Translated, it gives CASSITGEAFF. Full variable domain (remainder filled in from reference TRBV19 and TRBJ1-1): DGGITQSPKYLFRKEGQNVTLSCEQNLNHDAMYWYRQDPGQGLRLIYYSQIVNDFQKGDIAEGYSVSREKKESFPLTVTSAQKNPTAFYLCASSITGEAFFGQGTRLTVV.

This clonotype has at least ten counts. V usage is TRBV7-2 and J usage is TRBJ2-7; D unclear. Germline V gene sequence: CDR1 SGHTA, CDR2 FQGNSA. Trimming removed 4 bases from V and 6 bases from J, with 13 bases in between. The CDR3 contains 13 residues. The CDR3 spells CASSSDPNSEQYF. CDR3 sequence (DNA): TGTGCCAGCAGCTCAGACCCTAATAGCGAGCAGTACTTC.

This clonotype was detected only a few times. The chain is built from TRBV28 and TRBJ1-2, with 7 bases aligning to TRBD1. Germline V CDR1 and CDR2: MDHEN, SYDVKM. This CDR3 contains 11 residues. The V segment lost 10 bases and the J segment 8 bases; nucleotides outside the gene matches: 7. CDR3 bases: TGTGCCACTGACGAGGGACAGGGCTACACCTTC. Its translation is CATDEGQGYTF.

This clonotype has more than one count but fewer than ten. The chain couples TRBV7-2 to TRBJ2-3, with D possibly matching TRBD2 (5 bases). V was cut by 3 bases and J by 3 bases, with 10 bases left in between. This CDR3 comprises 14 residues. Germline V gives CDR1 SGHTA, CDR2 FQGNSA. The CDR3 region is CASSFRGITDTQYF. Written as DNA, the CDR3 is TGTGCCAGCAGCTTTCGGGGTATTACAGATACGCAGTATTTT.

The chain uses TRBV7-9 and TRBJ2-3; D is uncertain. The V end was cut by 2 bases, the J end by 5 bases, with 17 bases between. Germline values: CDR1 SEHNR, CDR2 FQNEAQ (reference sequence). The CDR3 is 16 residues long. CDR3 amino acids: CASSLKASRVKDTQYF. For the CDR3, the DNA is TGTGCCAGCAGCTTAAAGGCGTCTAGAGTTAAAGATACGCAGTATTTT.

CDR3 residues: CSAWGQLSSYEQYF. CDR3 DNA sequence: TGCAGCGCCTGGGGGCAACTGAGCTCCTACGAGCAGTACTTC. The chain has TRBV20-1 and TRBJ2-7; D might be TRBD1 (6 bases). CDR1 is DFQATT and CDR2 is SNEGSKA in the germline V gene (reference sequence). The CDR3 is made up of 14 amino acids.